This TCR beta chain was found in a study of cytomegalovirus exposure and HLA in healthy donors (dated by TCRdb to between 2016 and 2019). For the wider study: An earlier analysis of several hundred of the donors reported 250 to 300 Gb of sequence data and approximately 110 million unique TCR beta sequences from about 179 million T cells. An early release that covered approximately 600 HLA-typed donors contained around 300 gigabases of sequencing data and around 80 million unique TCR sequences. Of the 398 genotyped donors, around 81% fell in the genetic ancestry cluster associated with self-reported Caucasian donors. The study aimed to test whether cataloging public T cell receptors could reveal signatures of past pathogen exposure. The T cell repertoires of 666 subjects were profiled by immunosequencing and related to cytomegalovirus serostatus. A separate validation cohort of approximately 120 different subjects was used in addition to the approximately 700-subject first cohort. High-throughput TCR immunosequencing, statistical association of individual TCRs with disease status, and machine learning were combined to predict cytomegalovirus infection status. A later analysis re-examined previously published TCR beta repertoires from around 670 donors and added high-resolution HLA genotyping to investigate patterns of TCR occurrence. Rather than drawing on any new phenotypic data, the later analysis identified candidate immune exposures from TCR beta sequences and the way those sequences occurred across donors. In an earlier analysis of several hundred of the donors, high-throughput TCR beta sequencing was used to judge whether each TCR beta V gene segment behaved as functional or pseudogenic. Donor age, sex, ethnicity and CMV serostatus were collected together with the repertoire data. Genome-wide SNP genotypes for about 65% of the roughly 670 donors were used in a later genetic analysis, which treated that subset as a discovery cohort. All discovery cohort repertoires had been generated on a single sequencing platform. HLA typing included class I and class II loci at four-digit resolution. The number of typed donors differed by locus: roughly 629-640 for A, B, C, DRB1 and DQB1; 522 for DQA1; 606 for DPA1; and roughly 470 for DPB1. Roughly five DR-DQ haplotypes were handled as single units for association and clustering, since linkage in the cohort was strong. Among around 400 genotyped donors of the cohort, an average of approximately 240,000 unique TCR beta nucleotide sequences was sequenced per donor, of which roughly 18% were non-productive. What the study reported, not specific to this receptor: The study gave a list of around 170 TCR beta chains associated with cytomegalovirus. A few of the identified cytomegalovirus-associated TCR beta chains were confirmed in vitro to be specific for cytomegalovirus antigens. In a later analysis, TCR association rates were found to vary across HLA loci, with the most associated TCRs seen for DRB1 alleles and the fewest for HLA-C alleles. According to a later analysis, parvovirus B19, influenza, CMV and Epstein-Barr virus appeared linked to several top co-occurrence clusters. In a later analysis, HLA-associated TCR beta chains were found to be more clonally expanded and to have lower generation probabilities than equally common non-associated chains. V-gene and J-gene trimming of TCR beta chains was associated with a missense DCLRE1C variant in a later genetic analysis, and the association was replicated in an independent cohort. HLA typing was unavailable for some donors at each locus, so association tests used only the typed subset. Most TCR sequences were seen in very few donors, while some public TCRs were found in many individuals. A further reported finding was that TCR beta sequences accurately predicted the HLA-A and HLA-B alleles for most subjects in the first cohort. The 87-base-pair reads could not distinguish some IMGT-functional V segments, including TRBV6-2 and TRBV6-3, so those segments were excluded. Linkage disequilibrium might explain the correlated functional status among segregating V segments, but an unknown experimental factor could not be excluded. In a later analysis, most CMV-associated TCR beta chains were found to appear HLA-restricted, with HLA associations seemingly driven largely by CMV exposure. A later genetic analysis reported fewer N-insertions in productive TCRs among donors in an Asian-associated ancestry cluster than the roughly 640-donor mean. A cluster of highly shared sequence variants was judged likely to be a technical artifact of the sequencing pipeline. The classifier was reported to diagnose cytomegalovirus status with high specificity and sensitivity in both the original and validation cohorts. The only immune exposure information available for the cohort was CMV serostatus. Because counts were too low, about 18 rarely observed V segments, including chromosome 9 orphons, were excluded from the earlier analysis of roughly 580 of the donors. Roughly uniform sequencing depth across donors was assumed in presence/absence analyses, although this assumption may not hold. The authors suggested that the approach could potentially be generalized to other disease states and immunological phenotypes. In a later analysis, some 17,000 TCR beta sequences were associated with specific HLA alleles at a false discovery rate of 0.05. The cohort was sequenced for TCR beta chains only, and without alpha or paired-chain data the features that could be detected were limited. In an earlier analysis of about 600 of the donors, most TCR beta V segments appeared in productive rearrangements about 90% or about 30% of the time, broadly matching IMGT annotations. Assigning TCR associations to individual alleles was difficult when HLA alleles, especially DR and DQ, strongly co-occurred.

Receptor libraries were prepared by the immunoSEQ multiplex PCR assay. A mixture of 60 forward primers for TCR Vbeta segments and 13 reverse primers for TCR Jbeta segments was used in the multiplex PCR. The CDR3 region of rearranged TCR beta genes was amplified from genomic DNA by a multiplex PCR assay. On the Illumina HiSeq System, the amplified TCR beta libraries were sequenced as 87-base-pair reads. Under the source paper's analysis protocol: In a later analysis, some 80 million unique TCR beta chains were counted across the roughly 670 repertoires, and roughly 11 million of these chains were shared by at least two donors. Raw reads were error-corrected and collapsed into unique sequences by a nearest-neighbor algorithm in which closely related sequences were merged to remove PCR and sequencing errors. CDR3 sequences were aligned to IMGT reference sequences to assign V, D and J gene segments. For a sequence to be retained, a match of at least six nucleotides to both a V gene segment and a J gene segment was required. Rearrangements were called productive when the CDR3 lacked stop codons and stayed in frame with V and J; all others were non-productive. Following IMGT convention, CDR3 was defined as the stretch from the second conserved V-encoded cysteine up to the conserved J-encoded phenylalanine. Sequences without an unambiguous match to a single V gene segment were excluded from the earlier analysis of about 600 of the donors. In an earlier analysis of some 590 of the donors, a V segment was called functional when productive rearrangements were above 56.7%, and segregating when the standard deviation between donors exceeded 5%. To diagnose cytomegalovirus status from the catalog of TCR beta chain sequences, a statistical classification framework was built. In a later analysis, V and J genes were assigned by comparing TCR nucleotide sequences against IMGT/GENE-DB human TR gene sequences. Using the TCRdist pipeline, a later analysis assigned CDR3 sequences along with most-parsimonious VDJ recombination scenarios. In a later analysis, every TCR beta chain was defined by the combination of its CDR3 amino acid sequence and its V-gene family, and reads without a unique V-gene family were dropped. A later analysis removed 592 highly shared, low-generation-probability nucleotide sequences to deal with suspected cross-contamination and a sequencing artifact. A later analysis calculated a clonal expansion index for each public chain from normalized within-repertoire ranks of inferred template counts. In a later analysis, generation probabilities were computed with a VDJ recombination model fitted to out-of-frame rearrangements, and the resulting probabilities were checked against IGoR. In a later analysis, hypergeometric tests were used to score TCR-TCR, TCR-HLA and TCR-CMV co-occurrence, with a repertoire-size bias correction applied to TCR pairs. False discovery rates were estimated in a later analysis by permuting HLA or CMV assignments 20 times. In a later analysis, co-occurring TCRs were grouped using DBSCAN, with TCRdist sequence similarity added in when clustering inside HLA-allele-positive subsets. Repertoires with fewer than 30,000 or more than 120,000 public chains were left out of co-occurrence clustering, as were five repertoires with anomalous nucleotide sharing. The immuneACCESS repertoire file appears here via TCRdb, limited to in-frame rearrangements. These files lack a portion of the clones; in checked studies, under half of the deficit traces to unresolved V genes, and the cause of the others is not known. V, J and clone size are those of that table, while D and trimming were read from the DNA. The sample table records over 200,000 clones; approximately 80% of these occur just once. The top ten hold approximately 3.8% of the sample.

The cohort was made up of about 670 healthy bone marrow donors. Cohort members were all nominally healthy when sampled, although unrecorded immune exposures were likely present. The donor tested CMV seronegative and was one of the 352 seronegative cohort members. A peripheral blood sample was collected from each donor, and TCR beta sequencing was performed on peripheral blood mononuclear cells. The Qiagen DNeasy Blood Extraction Kit was used to extract genomic DNA from the blood cell samples. With respect to this clone: There is no known antigen for this receptor. No much larger clonotype is one base removed from it; base qualities were not supplied.

V and J are trimmed by 4 bases and 2 bases, and the gene matches miss 3 bases of the junction. The CDR3 spans 14 residues, from the cysteine through the phenylalanine. Only the CDR3 region is kept as DNA, spanning 42 bases read in frame from base 1. The germline V gene gives CDR1 as SGHRS and CDR2 as YFSETQ. This clonotype was obtained from a male donor in good health and CMV-seronegative. This sequence uses TRBV5-1 and TRBJ2-1; 7 middle bases align to TRBD1. Sequencing was carried out using PBMCs. The CDR3 region reads CASSGQGAYNEQFF. The DNA sequence reads TGCGCCAGCAGCGGGCAGGGGGCCTACAATGAGCAGTTCTTC.